The following is a TCR beta chain sequence with its context. Its antigen is undetermined. The CDR3 extends over 14 amino acids. The germline V gene encodes CDR1 MNHEY and CDR2 SVGAGI. The ends were cut back, 0 bases at V and 0 bases at J, with 5 bases in the middle. Primers for the PCR totalled 60 Vbeta and 13 Jbeta. Clones were read by immunoSEQ multiplex PCR, and TCRdb kept only the in-frame ones, dropping some. The sample records under 150,000 clones, over 60% being singletons. This record comes from a study of cytomegalovirus exposure and HLA in healthy donors. The wider study: Among the roughly 400 genotyped donors, 65% to 90% were placed in the Caucasian-associated ancestry cluster. The study, taken as a whole, reports: Donors belonging to an Asian-associated ancestry cluster reportedly showed fewer N-insertions in productive TCRs than the approximately 670-donor mean, according to what a later analysis found.

The sample taken for sequencing was PBMCs. This TCR was recovered from a woman between 35 and 50 years old in good health and CMV-seronegative. The chain is built from TRBV6-5 and TRBJ1-1; D is uncertain. In DNA form, the CDR3 reads TGTGCCAGCAGTTACTCTAATCTGAACACTGAAGCTTTCTTT. Protein sequence: CASSYSNLNTEAFF.